The count of the clone carrying this TCR beta chain is one. Clones were read by immunoSEQ multiplex PCR, and TCRdb kept only the in-frame ones, dropping some. This table has around 500,000 clones, 80% to 90% appearing once. This record belongs to a study of blood T cell repertoires in COVID-19. Between the trimmed V and J ends, which lost 0 bases and 5 bases, there was a span of 10 bases. The germline gives CDR1 LNHNV, CDR2 YYDKDF (reference sequence). CDR3 length: 15 amino acids. The chain carries TRBV15 and TRBJ1-4; D gene unclear. This TCR was recovered from a human donor in a cohort sampled during active COVID-19. Sequences were obtained from peripheral blood. The CDR3 region is CATSRDQVNNEKLFF. DNA for the CDR3: TGTGCCACCAGCAGAGATCAGGTGAACAATGAAAAACTGTTTTTT. The full variable domain, its missing parts supplied by reference TRBV15 and TRBJ1-4, is DAMVIQNPRYQVTQFGKPVTLSCSQTLNHNVMYWYQQKSSQAPKLLFHYYDKDFNNEADTPDNFQSRRPNTSFCFLDIRSPGLGDTAMYLCATSRDQVNNEKLFFGSGTQLSVL.